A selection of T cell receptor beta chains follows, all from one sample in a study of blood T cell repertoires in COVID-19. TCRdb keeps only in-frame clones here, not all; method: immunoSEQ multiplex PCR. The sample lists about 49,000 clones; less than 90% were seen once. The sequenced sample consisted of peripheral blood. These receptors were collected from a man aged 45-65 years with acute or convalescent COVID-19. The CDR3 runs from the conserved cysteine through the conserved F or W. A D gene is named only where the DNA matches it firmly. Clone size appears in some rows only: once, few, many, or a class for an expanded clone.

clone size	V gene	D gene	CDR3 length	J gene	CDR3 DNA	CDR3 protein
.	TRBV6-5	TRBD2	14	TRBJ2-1	TGTGCCAGTTACGGGACTAGCGGGAACAATGAGCAGTTCTTC	CASYGTSGNNEQFF
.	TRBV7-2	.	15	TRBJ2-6	TGTGCCAGCAGCTTTGGGGGGACTGGGGCCAACGTCCTGACTTTC	CASSFGGTGANVLTF
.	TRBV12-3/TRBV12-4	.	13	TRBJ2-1	TGTGCCAGCAGTTTAGTACAGGACAATGAGCAGTTCTTC	CASSLVQDNEQFF
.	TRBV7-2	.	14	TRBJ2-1	TGTGCCAGCAGCTTACGGGAAGGATACAATGAGCAGTTCTTC	CASSLREGYNEQFF
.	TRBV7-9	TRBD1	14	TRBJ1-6	TGTGCCAGCAGCCCAGACAGGGGCAATTCACCCCTCCACTTT	CASSPDRGNSPLHF
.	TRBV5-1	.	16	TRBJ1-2	TGCGCCAGCAGCTTGGGGCCCGGGGGGCGAGACTATGGCTACACCTTC	CASSLGPGGRDYGYTF
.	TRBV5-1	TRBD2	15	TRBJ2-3	TGCGCCAGCAGCTTCGGCGGGAGTAGAACAGATACGCAGTATTTT	CASSFGGSRTDTQYF
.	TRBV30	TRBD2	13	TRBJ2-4	TGTGCCTGGAGGGATACTAGCGGGAGAATTCAGTACTTC	CAWRDTSGRIQYF
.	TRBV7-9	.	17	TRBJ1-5	TGTGCCAGCAGCTTAGGTAGCTCAGGACTTAGCAATCAGCCCCAGCATTTT	CASSLGSSGLSNQPQHF
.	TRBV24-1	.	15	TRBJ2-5	TGTGCCACCAGTGATGACAGGACAGACCAAGAGACCCAGTACTTC	CATSDDRTDQETQYF
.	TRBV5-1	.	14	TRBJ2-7	TGCGCCAGCAGCCCGACTAGAAAACCCTACGAGCAGTACTTC	CASSPTRKPYEQYF
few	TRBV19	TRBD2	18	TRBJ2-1	TGTGCCAGTAGTTATAAGTCTATGGGACTAGCGGGGATGGGTGAGCAGTTCTTC	CASSYKSMGLAGMGEQFF
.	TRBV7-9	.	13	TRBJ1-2	TGTGCCAGCAGCGCGACAGGATCCTATGGCTACACCTTC	CASSATGSYGYTF
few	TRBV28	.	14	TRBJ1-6	TGTGCCAGCAGTTTTTCGGGGGGGTATTCACCCCTCCACTTT	CASSFSGGYSPLHF
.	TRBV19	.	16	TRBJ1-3	TGTGCCAGTTACCTTAAACAGGGTCGGGCTGGAAACACCATATATTTT	CASYLKQGRAGNTIYF
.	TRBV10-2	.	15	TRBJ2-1	TGCGCCAGCAGAGTGTCGGTTGCGGCAGACAATGAGCAGTTCTTC	CASRVSVAADNEQFF
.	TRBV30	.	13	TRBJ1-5	TGTGCCTGGAGTGTATCCAGGAATCAGCCCCAGCATTTT	CAWSVSRNQPQHF
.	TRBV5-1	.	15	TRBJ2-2	TGCGCCAGCAGCTTGGTTGAGAAGAACACCGGGGAGCTGTTTTTT	CASSLVEKNTGELFF
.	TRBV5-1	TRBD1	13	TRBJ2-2	TGCGCCAGCAGCCCCAGGGGGACCGGGGAGCTGTTTTTT	CASSPRGTGELFF
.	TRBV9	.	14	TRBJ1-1	TGTGCCAGCAGCGTGCGACAGGTGAACACTGAAGCTTTCTTT	CASSVRQVNTEAFF
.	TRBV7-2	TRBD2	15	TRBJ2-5	TGTGCCAGCAGCATGGGACTAGCGGGCCAAGAGACCCAGTACTTC	CASSMGLAGQETQYF
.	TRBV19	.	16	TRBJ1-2	TGTGCCAGTAGTCCAGAAGGGGCAGGGGAGTACTATGGCTACACCTTC	CASSPEGAGEYYGYTF
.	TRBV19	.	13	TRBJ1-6	TGTGCCAGTAGTAGAGGCCCGAATTCACCCCTCCACTTT	CASSRGPNSPLHF
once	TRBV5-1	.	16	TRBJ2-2	TGCGCCAGCAGCTCGACCGGGACAATATTTAACGGGGAGCTGTTTTTT	CASSSTGTIFNGELFF
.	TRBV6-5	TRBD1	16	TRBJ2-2	TGTGCCAGCAGTTACGCGGACAGGAGAAACACCGGGGAGCTGTTTTTT	CASSYADRRNTGELFF
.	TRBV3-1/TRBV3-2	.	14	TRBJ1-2	TGTGCCAGCAGCCAAGACGCGGTTACCTATGGCTACACCTTC	CASSQDAVTYGYTF
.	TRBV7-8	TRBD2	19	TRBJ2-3	TGTGCCAGCAGCTCCCGGGGGACTAGCGGGGGGGTGTCCGTCCGTGTGCAGTATTTT	CASSSRGTSGGVSVRVQYF
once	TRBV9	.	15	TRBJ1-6	TGTGCCAGCAGCCCCGATCAGTCCTATAATTCACCCCTCCACTTT	CASSPDQSYNSPLHF
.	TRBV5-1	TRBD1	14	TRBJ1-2	TGCGCCAGCAGCTTGTGGAGACAGGGCTATGGCTACACCTTC	CASSLWRQGYGYTF
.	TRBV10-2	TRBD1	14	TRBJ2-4	TGCGCCACGCGAGACAGGGGGAGGAAAAACATTCAGTACTTC	CATRDRGRKNIQYF
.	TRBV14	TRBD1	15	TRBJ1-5	TGTGCCAGCAGCGCAGGACAGGGTCGGAATCAGCCCCAGCATTTT	CASSAGQGRNQPQHF
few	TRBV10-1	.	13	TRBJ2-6	TGCGCCAGCAGTGAAGGGAGCCCGAACGTCCTGACTTTC	CASSEGSPNVLTF
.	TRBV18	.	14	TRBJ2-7	TGTGCCAGCTCACTCCCGGGGGACCTCTACGAGCAGTACTTC	CASSLPGDLYEQYF